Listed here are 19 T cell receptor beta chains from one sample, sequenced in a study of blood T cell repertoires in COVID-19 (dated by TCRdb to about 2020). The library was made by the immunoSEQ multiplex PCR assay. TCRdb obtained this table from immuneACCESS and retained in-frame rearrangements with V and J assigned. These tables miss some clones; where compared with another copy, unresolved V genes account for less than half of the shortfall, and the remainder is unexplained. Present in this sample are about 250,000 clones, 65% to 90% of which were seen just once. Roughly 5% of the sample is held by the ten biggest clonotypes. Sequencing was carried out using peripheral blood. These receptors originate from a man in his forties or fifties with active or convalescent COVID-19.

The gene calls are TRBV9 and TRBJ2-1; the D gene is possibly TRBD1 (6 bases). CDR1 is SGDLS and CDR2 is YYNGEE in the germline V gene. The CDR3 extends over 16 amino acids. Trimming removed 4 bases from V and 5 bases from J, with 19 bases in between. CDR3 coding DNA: TGTGCCAGCAGCTTCTCGCCCGGGACAATGAACAATGAGCAGTTCTTC. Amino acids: CASSFSPGTMNNEQFF.

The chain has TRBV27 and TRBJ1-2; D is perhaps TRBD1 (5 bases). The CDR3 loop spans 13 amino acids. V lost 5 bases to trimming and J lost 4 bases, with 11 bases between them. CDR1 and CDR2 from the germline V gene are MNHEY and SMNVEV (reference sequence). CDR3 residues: CASSPRQTYGYTF. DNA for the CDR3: TGTGCCAGCAGTCCTCGACAGACCTATGGCTACACCTTC.

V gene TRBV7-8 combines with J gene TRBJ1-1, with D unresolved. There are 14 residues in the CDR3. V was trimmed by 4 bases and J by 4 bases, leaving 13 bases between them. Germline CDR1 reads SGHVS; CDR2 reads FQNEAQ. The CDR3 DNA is TGTGCCAGCAGCTCACGGGGTGCGGGCACTGAAGCTTTCTTT. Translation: CASSSRGAGTEAFF.

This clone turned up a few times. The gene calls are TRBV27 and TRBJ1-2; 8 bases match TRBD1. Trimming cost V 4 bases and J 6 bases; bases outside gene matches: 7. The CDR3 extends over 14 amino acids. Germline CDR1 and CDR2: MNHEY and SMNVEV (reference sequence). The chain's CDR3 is CASSSPGGVHGYTF. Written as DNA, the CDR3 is TGTGCCAGCAGTTCCCCAGGGGGCGTGCATGGCTACACCTTC.

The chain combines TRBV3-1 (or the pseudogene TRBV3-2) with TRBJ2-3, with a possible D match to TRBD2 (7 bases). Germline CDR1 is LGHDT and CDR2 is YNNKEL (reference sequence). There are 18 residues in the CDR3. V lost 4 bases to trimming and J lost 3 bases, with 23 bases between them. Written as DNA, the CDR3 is TGTGCCAGCAGCCTGTCGGGGGAGGGGGTAATCGAGACAGATACGCAGTATTTT. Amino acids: CASSLSGEGVIETDTQYF.

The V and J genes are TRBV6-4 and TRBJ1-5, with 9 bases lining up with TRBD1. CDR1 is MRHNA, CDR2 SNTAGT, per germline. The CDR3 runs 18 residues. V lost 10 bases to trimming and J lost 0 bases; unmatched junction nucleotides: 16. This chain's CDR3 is CATRRDRDPGYSNQPQHF. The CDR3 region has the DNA TGTGCCACCAGAAGGGACAGGGACCCGGGGTATAGCAATCAGCCCCAGCATTTT.

CDR3 protein: CASSLGGVYGYTF. CDR3 nucleotide sequence: TGTGCCAGCAGCTTGGGGGGGGTATATGGCTACACCTTC. The rearrangement joins TRBV5-4 to TRBJ1-2, with D possibly matching TRBD1 (5 bases). Germline V gene sequence: CDR1 SGHNT, CDR2 YYREEE (reference sequence). V lost 0 bases to trimming and J lost 5 bases, with 8 bases between them. The CDR3 totals 13 residues.

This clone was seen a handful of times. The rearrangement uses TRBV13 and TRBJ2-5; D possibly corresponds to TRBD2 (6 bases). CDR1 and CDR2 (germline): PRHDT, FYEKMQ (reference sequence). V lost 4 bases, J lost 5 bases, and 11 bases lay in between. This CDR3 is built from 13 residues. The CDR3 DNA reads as TGTGCCAGCAGCTCCGCCCGGGGGGAGACCCAGTACTTC. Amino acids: CASSSARGETQYF.

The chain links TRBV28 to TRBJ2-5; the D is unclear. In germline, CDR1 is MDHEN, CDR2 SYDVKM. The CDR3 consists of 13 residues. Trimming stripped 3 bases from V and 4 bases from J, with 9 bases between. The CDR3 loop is CASSFRSGETQYF. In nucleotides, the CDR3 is TGTGCCAGCAGTTTTCGGTCAGGAGAGACCCAGTACTTC.

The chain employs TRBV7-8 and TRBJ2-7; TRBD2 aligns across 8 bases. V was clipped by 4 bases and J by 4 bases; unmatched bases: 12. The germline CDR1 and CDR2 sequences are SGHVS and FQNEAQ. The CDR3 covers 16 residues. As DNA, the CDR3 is TGTGCCAGCAGCTCTCCAAGCGGGAGCGGTTTATACGAGCAGTACTTC. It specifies CASSSPSGSGLYEQYF.

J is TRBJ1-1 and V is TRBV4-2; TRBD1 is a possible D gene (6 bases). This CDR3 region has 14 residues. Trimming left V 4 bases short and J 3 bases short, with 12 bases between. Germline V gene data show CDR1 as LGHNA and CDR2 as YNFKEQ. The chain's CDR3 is CASSLDSPYTEAFF. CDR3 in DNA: TGTGCCAGCAGCCTGGACAGCCCGTACACTGAAGCTTTCTTT.

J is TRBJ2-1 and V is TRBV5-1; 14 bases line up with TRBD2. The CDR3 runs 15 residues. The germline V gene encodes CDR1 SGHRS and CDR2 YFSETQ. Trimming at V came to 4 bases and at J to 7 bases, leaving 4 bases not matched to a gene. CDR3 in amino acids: CASSGTSGSNNEQFF. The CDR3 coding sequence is TGCGCCAGCAGCGGGACTAGCGGGAGTAATAATGAGCAGTTCTTC.

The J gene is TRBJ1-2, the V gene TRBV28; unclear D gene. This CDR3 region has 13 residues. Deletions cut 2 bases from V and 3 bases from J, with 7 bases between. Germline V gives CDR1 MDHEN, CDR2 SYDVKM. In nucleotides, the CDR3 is TGTGCCAGCAGTTTAGTGTCGGACTATGGCTACACCTTC. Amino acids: CASSLVSDYGYTF.

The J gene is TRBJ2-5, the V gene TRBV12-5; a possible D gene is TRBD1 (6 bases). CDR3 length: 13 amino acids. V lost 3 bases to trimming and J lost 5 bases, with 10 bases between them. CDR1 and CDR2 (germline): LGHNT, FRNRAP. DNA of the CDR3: TGTGCTAGTGGTTTTGGGGGCGGGGAGACCCAGTACTTC. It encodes CASGFGGGETQYF.

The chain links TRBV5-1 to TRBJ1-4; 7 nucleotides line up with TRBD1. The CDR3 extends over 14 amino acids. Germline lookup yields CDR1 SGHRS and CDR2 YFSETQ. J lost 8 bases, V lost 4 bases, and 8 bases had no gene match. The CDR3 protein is CASSVTGLREKLFF. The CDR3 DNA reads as TGCGCCAGCAGCGTGACAGGGCTTAGGGAAAAACTGTTTTTT.

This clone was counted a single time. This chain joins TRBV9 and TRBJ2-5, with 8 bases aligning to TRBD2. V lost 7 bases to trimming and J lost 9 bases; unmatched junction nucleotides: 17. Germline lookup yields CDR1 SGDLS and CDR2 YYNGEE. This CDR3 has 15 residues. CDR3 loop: CASSVGGGPPGAQYF. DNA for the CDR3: TGTGCCAGCTCCGTCGGCGGGGGGCCTCCGGGGGCCCAGTACTTC.

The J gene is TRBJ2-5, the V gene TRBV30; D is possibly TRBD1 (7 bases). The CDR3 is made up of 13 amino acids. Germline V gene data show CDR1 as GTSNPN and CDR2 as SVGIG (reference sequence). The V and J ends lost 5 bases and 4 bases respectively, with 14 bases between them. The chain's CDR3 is CAWGAEGAETQYF. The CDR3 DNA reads TGTGCCTGGGGTGCGGAGGGGGCAGAGACCCAGTACTTC.

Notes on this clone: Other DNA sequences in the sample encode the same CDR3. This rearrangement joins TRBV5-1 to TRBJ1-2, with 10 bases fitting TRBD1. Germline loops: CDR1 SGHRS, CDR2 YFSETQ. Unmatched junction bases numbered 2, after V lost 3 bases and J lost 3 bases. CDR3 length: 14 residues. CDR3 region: CASSSDRGDYGYTF. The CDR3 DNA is TGCGCCAGCAGCTCGGACAGGGGGGACTATGGCTACACCTTC.

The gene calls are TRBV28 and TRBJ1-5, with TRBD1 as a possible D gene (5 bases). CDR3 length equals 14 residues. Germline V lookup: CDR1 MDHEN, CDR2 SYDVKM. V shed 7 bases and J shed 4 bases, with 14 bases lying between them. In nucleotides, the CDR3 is TGTGCCAGCATTCCTCACGCAGGGAATCAGCCCCAGCATTTT. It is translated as CASIPHAGNQPQHF. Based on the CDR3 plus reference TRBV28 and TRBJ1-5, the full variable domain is DVKVTQSSRYLVKRTGEKVFLECVQDMDHENMFWYRQDPGLGLRLIYFSYDVKMKEKGDIPEGYSVSREKKERFSLILESASTNQTSMYLCASIPHAGNQPQHFGDGTRLSIL.